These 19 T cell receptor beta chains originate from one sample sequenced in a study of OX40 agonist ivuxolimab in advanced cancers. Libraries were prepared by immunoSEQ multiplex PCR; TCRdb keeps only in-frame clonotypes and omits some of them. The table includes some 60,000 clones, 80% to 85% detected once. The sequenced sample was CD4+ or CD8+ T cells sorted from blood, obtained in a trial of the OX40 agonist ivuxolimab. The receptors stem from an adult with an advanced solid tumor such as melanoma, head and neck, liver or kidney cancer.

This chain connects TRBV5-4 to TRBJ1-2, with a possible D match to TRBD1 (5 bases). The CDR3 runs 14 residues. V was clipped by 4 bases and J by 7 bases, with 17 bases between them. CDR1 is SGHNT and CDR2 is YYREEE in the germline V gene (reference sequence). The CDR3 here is CASSLPGRQVGYTF. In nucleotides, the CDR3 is TGTGCCAGCAGCCTCCCGGGACGCCAGGTTGGCTACACCTTC. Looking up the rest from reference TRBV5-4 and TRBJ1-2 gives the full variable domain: ETGVTQSPTHLIKTRGQQVTLRCSSQSGHNTVSWYQQALGQGPQFIFQYYREEENGRGNFPPRFSGLQFPNYSSELNVNALELDDSALYLCASSLPGRQVGYTFGSGTRLTVV.

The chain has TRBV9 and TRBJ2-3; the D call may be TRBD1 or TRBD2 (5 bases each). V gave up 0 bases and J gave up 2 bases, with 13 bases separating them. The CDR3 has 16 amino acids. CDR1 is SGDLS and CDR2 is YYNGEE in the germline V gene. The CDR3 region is CASSVVGTGNTDTQYF. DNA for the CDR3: TGTGCCAGCAGCGTAGTTGGGACGGGTAACACAGATACGCAGTATTTT. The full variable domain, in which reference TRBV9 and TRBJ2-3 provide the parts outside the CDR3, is DSGVTQTPKHLITATGQRVTLRCSPRSGDLSVYWYQQSLDQGLQFLIQYYNGEERAKGNILERFSAQQFPDLHSELNLSSLELGDSALYFCASSVVGTGNTDTQYFGPGTRLTVL.

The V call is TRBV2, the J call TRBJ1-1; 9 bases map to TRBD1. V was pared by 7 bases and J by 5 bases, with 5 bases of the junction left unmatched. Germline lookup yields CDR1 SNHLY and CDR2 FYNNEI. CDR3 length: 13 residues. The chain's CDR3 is CASTQTGGTEAFF. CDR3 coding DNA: TGTGCCAGCACTCAGACAGGGGGAACTGAAGCTTTCTTT.

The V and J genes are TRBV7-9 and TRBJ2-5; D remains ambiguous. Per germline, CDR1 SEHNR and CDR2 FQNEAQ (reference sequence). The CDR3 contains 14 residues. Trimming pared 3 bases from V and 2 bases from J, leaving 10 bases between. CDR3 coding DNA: TGTGCCAGCAGCTTTACACAGCCACAAGAGACCCAGTACTTC. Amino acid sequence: CASSFTQPQETQYF. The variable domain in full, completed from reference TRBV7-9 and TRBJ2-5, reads DTGVSQNPRHKITKRGQNVTFRCDPISEHNRLYWYRQTLGQGPEFLTYFQNEAQLEKSRLLSDRFSAERPKGSFSTLEIQRTEQGDSAMYLCASSFTQPQETQYFGPGTRLLVL.

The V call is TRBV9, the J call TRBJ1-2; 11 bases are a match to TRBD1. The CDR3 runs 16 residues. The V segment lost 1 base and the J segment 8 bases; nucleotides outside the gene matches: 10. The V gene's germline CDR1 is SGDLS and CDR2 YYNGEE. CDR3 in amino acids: CASSVSPQGQGVGYTF. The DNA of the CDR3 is TGTGCCAGCAGCGTAAGCCCCCAGGGACAGGGGGTCGGCTACACCTTC.

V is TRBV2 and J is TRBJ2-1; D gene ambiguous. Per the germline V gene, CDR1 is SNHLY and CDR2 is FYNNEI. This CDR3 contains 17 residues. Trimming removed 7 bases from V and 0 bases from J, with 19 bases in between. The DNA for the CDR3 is TGTGCCAGCACCCCCACTGGAGCGTTTAGCTCCTACAATGAGCAGTTCTTC. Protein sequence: CASTPTGAFSSYNEQFF.

CDR3 in DNA: TGTGCCAGTAGTATAGTCCCCGGGCAGCGATACAATGAGCAGTTCTTC. Amino acid sequence: CASSIVPGQRYNEQFF. The chain joins TRBV19 to TRBJ2-1; D call uncertain. Per germline, CDR1 LNHDA and CDR2 SQIVND (reference sequence). Trimming removed 1 base from V and 4 bases from J, with 14 bases in between. The CDR3 consists of 16 residues.

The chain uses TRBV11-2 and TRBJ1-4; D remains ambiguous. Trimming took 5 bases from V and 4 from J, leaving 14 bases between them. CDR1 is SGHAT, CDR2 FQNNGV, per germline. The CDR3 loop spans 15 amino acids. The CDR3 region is CASSPLGVDNEKLFF. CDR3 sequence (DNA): TGTGCCAGCAGCCCCCTCGGGGTAGATAATGAAAAACTGTTTTTT.

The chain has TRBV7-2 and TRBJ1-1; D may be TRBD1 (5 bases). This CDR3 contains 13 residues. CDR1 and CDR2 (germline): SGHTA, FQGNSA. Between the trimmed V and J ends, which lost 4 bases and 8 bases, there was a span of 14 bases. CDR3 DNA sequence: TGTGCCAGCAGCTCCCTCACCGGGACCGAAGCTTTCTTT. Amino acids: CASSSLTGTEAFF.

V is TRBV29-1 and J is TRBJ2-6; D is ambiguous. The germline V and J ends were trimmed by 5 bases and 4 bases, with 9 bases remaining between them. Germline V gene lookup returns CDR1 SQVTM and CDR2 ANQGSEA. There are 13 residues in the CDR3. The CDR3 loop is CSVQGSGANVLTF. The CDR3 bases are TGCAGCGTTCAAGGGTCAGGGGCCAACGTCCTGACTTTC.

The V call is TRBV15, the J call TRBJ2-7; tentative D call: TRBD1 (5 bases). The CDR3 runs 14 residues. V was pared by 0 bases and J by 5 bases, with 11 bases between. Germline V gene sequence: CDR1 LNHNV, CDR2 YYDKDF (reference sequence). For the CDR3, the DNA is TGTGCCACCAGCAGAGATAACGCCAGGGACGAGCAGTACTTC. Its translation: CATSRDNARDEQYF.

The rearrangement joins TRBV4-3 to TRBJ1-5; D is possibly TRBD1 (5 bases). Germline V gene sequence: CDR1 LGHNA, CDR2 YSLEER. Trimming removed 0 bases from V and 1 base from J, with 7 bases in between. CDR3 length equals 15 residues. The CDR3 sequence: CASSQDWDSNQPQHF. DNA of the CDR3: TGCGCCAGCAGCCAAGATTGGGACAGCAATCAGCCCCAGCATTTT.

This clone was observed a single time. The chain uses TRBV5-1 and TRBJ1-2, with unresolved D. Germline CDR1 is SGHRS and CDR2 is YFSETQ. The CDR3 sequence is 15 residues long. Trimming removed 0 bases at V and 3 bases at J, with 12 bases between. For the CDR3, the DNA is TGCGCCAGCAGCTTGGGAACTCAACAAGACTATGGCTACACCTTC. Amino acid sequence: CASSLGTQQDYGYTF.

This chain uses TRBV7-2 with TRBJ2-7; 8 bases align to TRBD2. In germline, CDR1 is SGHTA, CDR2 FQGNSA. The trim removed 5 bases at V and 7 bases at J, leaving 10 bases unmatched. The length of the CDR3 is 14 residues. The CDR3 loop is CASSSRAGAWEQYF. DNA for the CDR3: TGTGCCAGCAGCAGTAGAGCGGGAGCCTGGGAGCAGTACTTC.

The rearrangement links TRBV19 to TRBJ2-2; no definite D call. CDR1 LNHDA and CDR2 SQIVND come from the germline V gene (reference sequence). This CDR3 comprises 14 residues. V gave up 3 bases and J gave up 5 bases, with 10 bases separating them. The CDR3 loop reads CASSIHSGTGELFF. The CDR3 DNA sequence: TGTGCCAGTAGTATTCACTCCGGGACCGGGGAGCTGTTTTTT. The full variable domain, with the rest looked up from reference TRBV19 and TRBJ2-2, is DGGITQSPKYLFRKEGQNVTLSCEQNLNHDAMYWYRQDPGQGLRLIYYSQIVNDFQKGDIAEGYSVSREKKESFPLTVTSAQKNPTAFYLCASSIHSGTGELFFGEGSRLTVL.

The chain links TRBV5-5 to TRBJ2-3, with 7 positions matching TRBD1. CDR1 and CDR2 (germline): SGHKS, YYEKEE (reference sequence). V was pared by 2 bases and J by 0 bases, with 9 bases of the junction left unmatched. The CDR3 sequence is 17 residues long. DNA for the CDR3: TGTGCCAGCAGCTTCCCACCGGGACAGCGGAGCACAGATACGCAGTATTTT. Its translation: CASSFPPGQRSTDTQYF.

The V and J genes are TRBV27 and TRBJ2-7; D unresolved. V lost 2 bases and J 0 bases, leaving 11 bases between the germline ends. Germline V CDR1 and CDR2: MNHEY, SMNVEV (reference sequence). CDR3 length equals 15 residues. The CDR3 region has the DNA TGTGCCAGCAGTTTAAAAGGGCGAAGCTCCTACGAGCAGTACTTC. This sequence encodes CASSLKGRSSYEQYF.

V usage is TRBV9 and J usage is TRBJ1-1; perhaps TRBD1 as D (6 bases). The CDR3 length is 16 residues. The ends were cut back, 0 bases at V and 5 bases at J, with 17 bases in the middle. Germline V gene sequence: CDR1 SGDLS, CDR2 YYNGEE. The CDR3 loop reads CASSVVNRAWGTEAFF. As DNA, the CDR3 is TGTGCCAGCAGCGTAGTAAACAGGGCCTGGGGGACTGAAGCTTTCTTT.

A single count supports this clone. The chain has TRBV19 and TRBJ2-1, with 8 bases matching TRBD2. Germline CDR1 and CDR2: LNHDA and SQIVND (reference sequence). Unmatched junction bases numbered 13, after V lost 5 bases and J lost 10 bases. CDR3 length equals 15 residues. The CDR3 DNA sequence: TGTGCCAGTAGTCCTCTAGCGGGTGGGCCGGGGGAGCAGTTCTTC. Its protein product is CASSPLAGGPGEQFF.